The rows below give T cell receptor beta chains drawn from one sample of a study of shared clonotypes between healthy human individuals. Assay used: immunoSEQ multiplex PCR; TCRdb lists only in-frame clones, some missing. The sample shows about 2,500,000 clones, roughly 92% of them seen only once. Sequencing was carried out using naive CD4+ T cells sorted from blood. These receptors were taken from a man aged 18-30 years in good health. CDR3s include the opening cysteine and the closing phenylalanine or tryptophan. Fields, in order: D gene, CDR3 length, V gene, clone size, J gene, CDR3 DNA, CDR3 protein. The D gene is left open where the match is weak. Size tells how often a clone was seen (once, few, many) or the class of an expanded clone, and some rows leave it out.

-	17	TRBV5-4	-	TRBJ2-3	TGTGCCAGCAGCTTGATCGGGCTAGCGCCTAGCACAGATACGCAGTATTTT	CASSLIGLAPSTDTQYF
-	13	TRBV11-2	-	TRBJ2-3	TGTGCCAGCACGAGGGGGAGGGCAGATACGCAGTATTTT	CASTRGRADTQYF
-	14	TRBV9	once	TRBJ1-6	TGTGCCAGCAGCGTGGGGCCTATAGATTCTCCCCTCCACTTT	CASSVGPIDSPLHF
-	14	TRBV29-1	-	TRBJ2-7	TGCAGCGTTGAAGATCAAGGGGGGCTCAACGAGCAGTACTTC	CSVEDQGGLNEQYF
TRBD1	12	TRBV28	few	TRBJ1-2	TGTGCCAGCAGTACACCTGACAGGGGTTACACCTTC	CASSTPDRGYTF
TRBD1	12	TRBV5-4	-	TRBJ1-5	TGTGCCAGCAGCTTACAGGGGCAGCCCCAGCATTTT	CASSLQGQPQHF
-	14	TRBV9	-	TRBJ2-5	TGTGCCAGCAGCGTAGACTACAGACAAGAGACCCAGTACTTC	CASSVDYRQETQYF
-	15	TRBV7-3	-	TRBJ2-2	TGTGCCAGCAGCAGCAGCGGCAGTCTCACCGGGGAGCTGTTTTTT	CASSSSGSLTGELFF
-	16	TRBV19	-	TRBJ1-5	TGTGCCAGTAGTATGGCGGCAGGGACGTCGCGTCAGCCCCAGCATTTT	CASSMAAGTSRQPQHF
-	15	TRBV6-5	-	TRBJ1-2	TGTGCCAGCACCCCGACGGGGGCCACTAACTATGGCTACACCTTC	CASTPTGATNYGYTF
-	14	TRBV7-9	-	TRBJ2-7	TGTGCCAGCAGCTTAGGAGGATCCCGCTACGAGCAGTACTTC	CASSLGGSRYEQYF
-	14	TRBV4-3	few	TRBJ1-6	TGCGCCAGCAGCCAAGAAGGCTATAATTCACCCCTCCACTTT	CASSQEGYNSPLHF
-	13	TRBV6-4	-	TRBJ2-3	TGTGCCAGCAGTGACTCGATAGCAGATACGCAGTATTTT	CASSDSIADTQYF
TRBD2	16	TRBV10-1	-	TRBJ2-2	TGCGCCAGCAGTCCGGGACTAGCGGGGTATCACGGGGAGCTGTTTTTT	CASSPGLAGYHGELFF
TRBD2	18	TRBV7-9	-	TRBJ2-7	TGTGCCAGCAGCTTAAGGGGGGCCGGGACTAGTGGCTCCTACGAGCAGTACTTC	CASSLRGAGTSGSYEQYF
TRBD2	15	TRBV5-1	-	TRBJ2-7	TGCGCCAGCAGCAGGGGCGGGGGAAAATCCTACGAGCAGTACTTC	CASSRGGGKSYEQYF
TRBD2	13	TRBV2	-	TRBJ2-7	TGTGCCAGCAGCACTAGCGGGACATCCGAGCAGTACTTC	CASSTSGTSEQYF
-	13	TRBV5-1	-	TRBJ2-7	TGCGCCAGCATGAAGACAGACTCATACGAGCAGTACTTC	CASMKTDSYEQYF
-	15	TRBV7-9	-	TRBJ1-4	TGTGCCGTAACTAACACCGTTCCAACTAATGAAAAACTGTTTTTT	CAVTNTVPTNEKLFF
-	15	TRBV4-1	-	TRBJ2-7	TGCGCCAGCAGCCAAGATGGCAGGGATTGGGACGAGCAGTACTTC	CASSQDGRDWDEQYF
-	17	TRBV5-1	-	TRBJ1-3	TGCGCCAGCAGCTTGGACAGAAATACACCCGTGGGAAACACCATATATTTT	CASSLDRNTPVGNTIYF
TRBD2	15	TRBV2	once	TRBJ2-7	TGTGCCAGCAGTGAATCTAGCGGGGATCTCCGGGAGCAGTACTTC	CASSESSGDLREQYF
-	15	TRBV9	-	TRBJ1-5	TGTGCCAGCAGCGGCAGTGCAGGGGTGAATCAGCCCCAGCATTTT	CASSGSAGVNQPQHF
TRBD2	14	TRBV7-9	-	TRBJ2-7	TGTGCCAGCAGCTTGACTAGCGGGGGCTACGAGCAGTACTTC	CASSLTSGGYEQYF
-	15	TRBV28	-	TRBJ2-1	TGTGCCAGCAGTAAGGTTGAGCCTTCCTACAATGAGCAGTTCTTC	CASSKVEPSYNEQFF
-	14	TRBV29-1	-	TRBJ1-4	TGCAGCGTTGGGGCCGGGACGGCTAATGAAAAACTGTTTTTT	CSVGAGTANEKLFF
-	18	TRBV4-1	-	TRBJ2-7	TGCGCCAGCAGCCTAAGTGGTAAGGGGGTCGCGAGCTCCTACGAGCAGTACTTC	CASSLSGKGVASSYEQYF
TRBD2	16	TRBV7-2	-	TRBJ2-3	TGTGCCAGCAGCCAACTAGCGGGAAGTTACACAGATACGCAGTATTTT	CASSQLAGSYTDTQYF
TRBD2	15	TRBV18	-	TRBJ2-2	TGTGCCAGCTCCCTTGCGGGGGAGAACACCGGGGAGCTGTTTTTT	CASSLAGENTGELFF
-	18	TRBV7-2	once	TRBJ2-1	TGTGCCAGCAGCCCCCCATCCCTAAGCGGGCCCGTCCCCCATGAGCAGTTCTTC	CASSPPSLSGPVPHEQFF
-	14	TRBV4-1	-	TRBJ2-7	TGCGCCAGCAGCCAGGGTACGGGAATTTACGAGCAGTACTTC	CASSQGTGIYEQYF
TRBD1	14	TRBV7-2	-	TRBJ2-7	TGTGCCAGCAGCTTACAGGACAGGCCCTACGAGCAGTACTTC	CASSLQDRPYEQYF
TRBD2	15	TRBV5-1	-	TRBJ2-1	TGCGCCAGCAGCCCTGGGAGCGGGAGAATGGATGAGCAGTTCTTC	CASSPGSGRMDEQFF
-	15	TRBV19	-	TRBJ2-5	TGTGCCAGTTCCCAGGAGGGGAGAGATGGGGAGACCCAGTACTTC	CASSQEGRDGETQYF
-	12	TRBV28	-	TRBJ1-3	TGTGCCAGCACGACAGCTGGAAACACCATATATTTT	CASTTAGNTIYF
-	14	TRBV10-3	-	TRBJ2-7	TGTGCCATCAGTAAGAGGGGGACGGACTACGAGCAGTACTTC	CAISKRGTDYEQYF
TRBD1	14	TRBV5-1	-	TRBJ2-7	TGCGCCAGCAGCCTGGGACAGTTCCAGGACGAGCAGTACTTC	CASSLGQFQDEQYF
-	17	TRBV4-2	-	TRBJ2-1	TGTGCCAGCAGCCAAGATGGCGCTAGCTGGGGGAGCGATGAGCAGTTCTTC	CASSQDGASWGSDEQFF
-	13	TRBV29-1	-	TRBJ1-1	TGCAGCGTTCGGCGGGACGAGAACACTGAAGCTTTCTTT	CSVRRDENTEAFF
-	14	TRBV11-3	once	TRBJ2-1	TGTGCCAGCAGCTTAGATCTAGGACGAAATGAGCAGTTCTTC	CASSLDLGRNEQFF
-	16	TRBV18	-	TRBJ1-3	TGTGCCAGCTCACCTTCTGGGGGGCCCTCTGGAAACACCATATATTTT	CASSPSGGPSGNTIYF
-	15	TRBV2	-	TRBJ2-2	TGTGCCAGCAGTTCTACCTTGGTAGGGGCCGGGGAGCTGTTTTTT	CASSSTLVGAGELFF